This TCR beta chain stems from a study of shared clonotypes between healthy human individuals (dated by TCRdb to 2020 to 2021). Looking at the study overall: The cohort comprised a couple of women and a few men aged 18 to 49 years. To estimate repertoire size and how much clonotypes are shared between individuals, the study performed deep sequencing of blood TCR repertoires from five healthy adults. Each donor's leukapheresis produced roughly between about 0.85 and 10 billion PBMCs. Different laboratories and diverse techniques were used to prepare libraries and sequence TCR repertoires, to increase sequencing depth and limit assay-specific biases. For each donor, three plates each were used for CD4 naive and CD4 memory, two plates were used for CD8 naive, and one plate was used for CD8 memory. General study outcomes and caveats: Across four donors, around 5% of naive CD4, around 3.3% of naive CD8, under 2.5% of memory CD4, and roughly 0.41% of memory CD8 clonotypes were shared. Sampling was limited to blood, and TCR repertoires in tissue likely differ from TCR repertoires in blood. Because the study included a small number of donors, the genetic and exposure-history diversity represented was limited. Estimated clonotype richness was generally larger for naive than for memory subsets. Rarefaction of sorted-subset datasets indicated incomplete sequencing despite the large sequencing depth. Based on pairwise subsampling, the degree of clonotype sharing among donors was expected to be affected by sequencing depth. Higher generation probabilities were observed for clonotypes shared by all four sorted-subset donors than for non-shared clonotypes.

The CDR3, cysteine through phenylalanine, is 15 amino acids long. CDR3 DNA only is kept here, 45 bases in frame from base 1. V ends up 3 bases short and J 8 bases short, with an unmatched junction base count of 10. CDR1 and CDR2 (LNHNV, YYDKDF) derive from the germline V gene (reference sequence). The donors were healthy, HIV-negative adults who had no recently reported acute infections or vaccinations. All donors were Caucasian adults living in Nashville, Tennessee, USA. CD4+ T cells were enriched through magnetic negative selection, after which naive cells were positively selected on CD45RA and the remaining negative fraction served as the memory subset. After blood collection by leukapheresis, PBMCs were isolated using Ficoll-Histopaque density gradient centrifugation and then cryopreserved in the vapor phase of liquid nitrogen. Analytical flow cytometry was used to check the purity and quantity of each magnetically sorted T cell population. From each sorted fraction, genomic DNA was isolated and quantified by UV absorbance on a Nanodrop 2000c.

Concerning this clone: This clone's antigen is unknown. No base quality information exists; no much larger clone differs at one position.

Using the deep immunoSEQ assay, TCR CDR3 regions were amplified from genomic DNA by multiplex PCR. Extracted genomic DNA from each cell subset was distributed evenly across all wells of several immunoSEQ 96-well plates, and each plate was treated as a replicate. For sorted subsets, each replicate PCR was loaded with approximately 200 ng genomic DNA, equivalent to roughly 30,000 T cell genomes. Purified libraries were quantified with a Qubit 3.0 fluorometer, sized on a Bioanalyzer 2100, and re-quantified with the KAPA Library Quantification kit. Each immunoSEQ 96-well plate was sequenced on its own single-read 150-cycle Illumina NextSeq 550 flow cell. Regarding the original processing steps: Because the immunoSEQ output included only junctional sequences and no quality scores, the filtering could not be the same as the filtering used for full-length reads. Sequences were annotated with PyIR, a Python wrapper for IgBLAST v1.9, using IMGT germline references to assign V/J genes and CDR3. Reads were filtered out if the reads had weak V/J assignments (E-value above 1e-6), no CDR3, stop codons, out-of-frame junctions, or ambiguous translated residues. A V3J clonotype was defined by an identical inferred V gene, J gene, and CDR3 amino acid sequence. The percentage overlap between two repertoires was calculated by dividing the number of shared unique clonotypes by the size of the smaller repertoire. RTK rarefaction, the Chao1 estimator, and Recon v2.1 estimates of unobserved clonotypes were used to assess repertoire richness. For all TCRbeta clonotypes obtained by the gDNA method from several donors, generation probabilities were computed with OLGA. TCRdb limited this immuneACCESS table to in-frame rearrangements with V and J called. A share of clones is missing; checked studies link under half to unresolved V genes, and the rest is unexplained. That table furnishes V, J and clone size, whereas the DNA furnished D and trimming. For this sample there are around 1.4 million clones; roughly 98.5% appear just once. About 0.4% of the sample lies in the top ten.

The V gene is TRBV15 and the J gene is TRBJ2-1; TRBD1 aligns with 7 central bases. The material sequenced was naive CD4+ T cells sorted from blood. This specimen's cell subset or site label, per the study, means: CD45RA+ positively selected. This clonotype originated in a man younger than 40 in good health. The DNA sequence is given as TGTGCCACCAGCAGCTTGACAGGGCGTGGGGATGAGCAGTTCTTC. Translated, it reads CATSSLTGRGDEQFF.